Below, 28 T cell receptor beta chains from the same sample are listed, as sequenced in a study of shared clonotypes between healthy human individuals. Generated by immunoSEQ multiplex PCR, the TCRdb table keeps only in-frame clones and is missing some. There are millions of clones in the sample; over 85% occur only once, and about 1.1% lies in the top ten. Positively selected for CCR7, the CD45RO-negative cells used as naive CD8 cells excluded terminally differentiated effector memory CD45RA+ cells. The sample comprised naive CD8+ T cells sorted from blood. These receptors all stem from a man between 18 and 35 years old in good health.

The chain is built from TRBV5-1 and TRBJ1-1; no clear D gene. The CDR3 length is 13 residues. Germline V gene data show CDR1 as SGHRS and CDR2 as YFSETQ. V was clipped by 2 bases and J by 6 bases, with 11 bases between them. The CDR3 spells CASSFNSAAEAFF. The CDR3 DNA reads TGCGCCAGCAGCTTCAATTCGGCCGCTGAAGCTTTCTTT.

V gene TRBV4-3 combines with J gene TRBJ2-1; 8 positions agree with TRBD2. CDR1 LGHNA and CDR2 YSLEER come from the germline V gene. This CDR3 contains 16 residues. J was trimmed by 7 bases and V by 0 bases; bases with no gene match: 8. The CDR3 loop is CASSQDPAGERNEQFF. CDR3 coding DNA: TGCGCCAGCAGCCAAGATCCAGCGGGAGAGAGAAATGAGCAGTTCTTC.

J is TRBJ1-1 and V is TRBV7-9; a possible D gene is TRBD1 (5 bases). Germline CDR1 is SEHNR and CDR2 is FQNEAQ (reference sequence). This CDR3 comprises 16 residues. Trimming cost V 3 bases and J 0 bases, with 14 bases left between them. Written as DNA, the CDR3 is TGTGCCAGCAGCTTCCAGACAGTGGGCATGAACACTGAAGCTTTCTTT. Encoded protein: CASSFQTVGMNTEAFF.

CDR3 sequence (DNA): TGTGCCAGCAGCTTGGAGGGATTGGGCTTAACCTACGAGCAGTACTTC. It specifies CASSLEGLGLTYEQYF. The chain is built from TRBV5-6 and TRBJ2-7; no definite D call. CDR3 length: 16 amino acids. V was cut by 0 bases and J by 2 bases, with 15 bases left in between. In germline, CDR1 is SGHDT, CDR2 YYEEEE.

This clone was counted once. CDR3 bases: TGTGCCAGCAGCTTAGCGGGCGGGAGGGCCCCGAGCTCCTACGAGCAGTACTTC. It translates to CASSLAGGRAPSSYEQYF. The chain couples TRBV7-8 to TRBJ2-7; 9 positions agree with TRBD2. The V segment lost 0 bases and the J segment 0 bases; nucleotides outside the gene matches: 9. CDR1 is SGHVS, CDR2 FQNEAQ, per germline. The CDR3 consists of 18 residues.

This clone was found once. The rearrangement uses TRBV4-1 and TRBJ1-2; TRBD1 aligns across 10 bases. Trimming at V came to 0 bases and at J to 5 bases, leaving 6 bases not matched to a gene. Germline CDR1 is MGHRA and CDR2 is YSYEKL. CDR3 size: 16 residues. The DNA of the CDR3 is TGCGCCAGCAGCCAAGAGGCGGGACAGGGGATTTATGGCTACACCTTC. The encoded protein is CASSQEAGQGIYGYTF.

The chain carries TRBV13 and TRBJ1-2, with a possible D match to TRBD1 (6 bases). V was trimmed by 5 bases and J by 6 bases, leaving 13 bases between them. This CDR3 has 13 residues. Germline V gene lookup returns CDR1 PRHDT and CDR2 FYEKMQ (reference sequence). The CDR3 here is CASSPGDMDGYTF. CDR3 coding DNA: TGTGCCAGCAGCCCCGGGGACATGGATGGCTACACCTTC.

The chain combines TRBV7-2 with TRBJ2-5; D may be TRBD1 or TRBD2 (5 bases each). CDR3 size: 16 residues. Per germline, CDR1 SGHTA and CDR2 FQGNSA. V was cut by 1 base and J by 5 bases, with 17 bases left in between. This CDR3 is CASSLEGTHARETQYF. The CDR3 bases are TGTGCCAGCAGCTTAGAAGGGACCCACGCGCGGGAGACCCAGTACTTC.

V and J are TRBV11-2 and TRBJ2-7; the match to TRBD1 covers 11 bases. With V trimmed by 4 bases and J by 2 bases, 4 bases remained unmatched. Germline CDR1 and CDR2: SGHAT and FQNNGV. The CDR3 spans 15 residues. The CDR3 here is CASSYGTGGPYEQYF. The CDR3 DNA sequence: TGTGCCAGCAGCTACGGGACAGGGGGGCCCTACGAGCAGTACTTC.

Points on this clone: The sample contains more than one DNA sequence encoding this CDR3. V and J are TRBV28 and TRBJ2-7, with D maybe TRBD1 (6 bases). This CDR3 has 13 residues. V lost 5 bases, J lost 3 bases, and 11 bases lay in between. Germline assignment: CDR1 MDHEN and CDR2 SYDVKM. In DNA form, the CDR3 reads TGTGCCAGCAGTCCCCTAGGGGGCTACGAGCAGTACTTC. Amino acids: CASSPLGGYEQYF.

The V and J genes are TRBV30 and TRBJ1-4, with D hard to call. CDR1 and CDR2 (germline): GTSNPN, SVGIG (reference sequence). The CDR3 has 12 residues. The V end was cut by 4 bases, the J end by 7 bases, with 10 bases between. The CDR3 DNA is TGTGCCTGGACTAACGGGATTGAAAAACTGTTTTTT. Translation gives CAWTNGIEKLFF.

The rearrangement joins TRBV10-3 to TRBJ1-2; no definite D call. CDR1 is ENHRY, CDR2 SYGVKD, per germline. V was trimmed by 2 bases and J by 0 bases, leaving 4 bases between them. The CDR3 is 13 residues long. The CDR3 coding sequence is TGTGCCATCAGTGAGGGGGCTAACTATGGCTACACCTTC. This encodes CAISEGANYGYTF.

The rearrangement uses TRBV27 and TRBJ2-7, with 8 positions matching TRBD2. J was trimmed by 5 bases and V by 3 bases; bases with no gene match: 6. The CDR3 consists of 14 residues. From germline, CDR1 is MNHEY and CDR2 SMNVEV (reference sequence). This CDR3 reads CASSLNGRADEQYF. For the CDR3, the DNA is TGTGCCAGCAGTTTGAACGGGAGGGCAGACGAGCAGTACTTC.

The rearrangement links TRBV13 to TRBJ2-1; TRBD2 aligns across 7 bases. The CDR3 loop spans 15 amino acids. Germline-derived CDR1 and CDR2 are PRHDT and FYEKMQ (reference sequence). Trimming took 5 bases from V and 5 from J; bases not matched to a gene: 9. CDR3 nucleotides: TGTGCCAGCAGCGCCCCCCCCGCGGGAGACAATGAGCAGTTCTTC. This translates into CASSAPPAGDNEQFF.

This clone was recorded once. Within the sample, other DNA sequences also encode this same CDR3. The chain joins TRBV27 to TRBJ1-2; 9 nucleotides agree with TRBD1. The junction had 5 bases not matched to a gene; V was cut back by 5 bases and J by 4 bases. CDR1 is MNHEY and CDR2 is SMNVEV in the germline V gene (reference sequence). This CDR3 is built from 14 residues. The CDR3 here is CASSPTGGGYGYTF. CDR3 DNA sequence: TGTGCCAGCAGTCCTACAGGGGGCGGCTATGGCTACACCTTC.

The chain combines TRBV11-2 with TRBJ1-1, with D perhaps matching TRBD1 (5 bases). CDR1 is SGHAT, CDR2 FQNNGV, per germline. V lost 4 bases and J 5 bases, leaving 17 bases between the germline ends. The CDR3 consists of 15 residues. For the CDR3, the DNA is TGTGCCAGCAGCTCAAAACTCACGAGGGGAACTGAAGCTTTCTTT. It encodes CASSSKLTRGTEAFF.

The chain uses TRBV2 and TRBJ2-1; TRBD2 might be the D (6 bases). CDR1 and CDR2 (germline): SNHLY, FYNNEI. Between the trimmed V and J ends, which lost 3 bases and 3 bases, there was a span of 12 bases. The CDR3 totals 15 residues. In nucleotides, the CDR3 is TGTGCCAGCAGTGAGGCGGACTACCTCTACAATGAGCAGTTCTTC. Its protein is CASSEADYLYNEQFF.

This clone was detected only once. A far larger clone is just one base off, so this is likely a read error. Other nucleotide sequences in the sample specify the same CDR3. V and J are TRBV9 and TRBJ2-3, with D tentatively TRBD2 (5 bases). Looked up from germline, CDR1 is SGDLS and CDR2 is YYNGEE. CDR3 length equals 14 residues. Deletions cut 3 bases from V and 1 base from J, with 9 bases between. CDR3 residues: CASSDPGGTDTQYF. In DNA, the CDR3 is TGTGCCAGCAGCGACCCCGGGGGCACAGATACGCAGTATTTT.

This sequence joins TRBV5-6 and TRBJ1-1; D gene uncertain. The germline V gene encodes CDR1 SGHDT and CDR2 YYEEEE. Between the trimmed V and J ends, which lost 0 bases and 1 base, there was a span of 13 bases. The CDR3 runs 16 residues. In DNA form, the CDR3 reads TGTGCCAGCAGCTTGGGGGCACAACGACCGAACACTGAAGCTTTCTTT. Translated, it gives CASSLGAQRPNTEAFF.

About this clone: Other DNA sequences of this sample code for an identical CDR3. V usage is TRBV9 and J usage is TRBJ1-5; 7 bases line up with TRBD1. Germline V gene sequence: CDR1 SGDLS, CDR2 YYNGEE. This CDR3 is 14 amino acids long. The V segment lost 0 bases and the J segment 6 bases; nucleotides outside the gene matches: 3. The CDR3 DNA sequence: TGTGCCAGCAGCGTAGGAACAGGGGTTCAGCCCCAGCATTTT. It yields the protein CASSVGTGVQPQHF.

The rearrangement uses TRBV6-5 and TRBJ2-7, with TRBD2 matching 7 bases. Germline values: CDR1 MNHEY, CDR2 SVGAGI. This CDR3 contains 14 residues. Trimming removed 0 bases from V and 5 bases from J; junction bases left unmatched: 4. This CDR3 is CASSYSVAGDEQYF. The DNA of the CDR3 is TGTGCCAGCAGTTACTCGGTAGCGGGCGACGAGCAGTACTTC.

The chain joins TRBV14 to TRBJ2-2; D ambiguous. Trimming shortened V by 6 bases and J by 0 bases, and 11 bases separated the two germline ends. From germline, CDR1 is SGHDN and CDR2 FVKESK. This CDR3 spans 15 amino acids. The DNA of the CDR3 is TGTGCCAGCAGGTCCCGGGCCTCGAACACCGGGGAGCTGTTTTTT. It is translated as CASRSRASNTGELFF.

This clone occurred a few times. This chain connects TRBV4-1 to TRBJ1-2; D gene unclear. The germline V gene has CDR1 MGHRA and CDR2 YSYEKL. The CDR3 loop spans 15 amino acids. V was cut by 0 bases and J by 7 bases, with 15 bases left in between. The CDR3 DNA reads TGCGCCAGCAGCCAAGATCACGGGCAGGTCCCTGGCTACACCTTC. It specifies CASSQDHGQVPGYTF.

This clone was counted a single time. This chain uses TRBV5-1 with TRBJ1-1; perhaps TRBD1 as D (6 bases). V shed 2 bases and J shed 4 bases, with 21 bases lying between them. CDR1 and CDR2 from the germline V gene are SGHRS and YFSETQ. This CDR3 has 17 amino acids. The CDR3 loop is CASSLQSTGWGLTEAFF. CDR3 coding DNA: TGCGCCAGCAGCTTACAATCCACAGGGTGGGGGCTCACTGAAGCTTTCTTT.

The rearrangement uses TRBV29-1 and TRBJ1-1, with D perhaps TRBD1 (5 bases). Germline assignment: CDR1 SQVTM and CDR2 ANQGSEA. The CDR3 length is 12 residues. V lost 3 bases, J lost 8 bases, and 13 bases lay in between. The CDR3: CSVDPNGGEAFF. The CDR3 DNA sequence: TGCAGCGTTGATCCCAACGGGGGGGAAGCTTTCTTT.

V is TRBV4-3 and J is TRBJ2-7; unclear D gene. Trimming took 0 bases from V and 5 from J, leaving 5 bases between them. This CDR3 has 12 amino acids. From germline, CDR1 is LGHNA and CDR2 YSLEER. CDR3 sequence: CASSQDPHEQYF. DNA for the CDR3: TGCGCCAGCAGCCAAGATCCCCACGAGCAGTACTTC.

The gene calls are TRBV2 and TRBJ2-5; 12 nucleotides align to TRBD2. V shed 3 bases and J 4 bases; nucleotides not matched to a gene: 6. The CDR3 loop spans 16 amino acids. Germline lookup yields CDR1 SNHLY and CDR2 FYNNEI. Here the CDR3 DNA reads TGTGCCAGCAGTGACCCAGGACTAGCGGGACCAGAGACCCAGTACTTC. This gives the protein CASSDPGLAGPETQYF.

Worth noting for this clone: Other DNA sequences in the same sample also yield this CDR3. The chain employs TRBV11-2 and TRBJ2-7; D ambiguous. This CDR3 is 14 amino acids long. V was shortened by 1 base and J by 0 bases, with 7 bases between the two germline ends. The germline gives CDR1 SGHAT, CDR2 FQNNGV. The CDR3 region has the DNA TGTGCCAGCAGCTTAGCCGCTAGCTCCTACGAGCAGTACTTC. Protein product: CASSLAASSYEQYF.